This is a list of T cell receptor beta chains from one sample in a study of beta chain features in type 1 diabetes. The method was immunoSEQ multiplex PCR; TCRdb's version includes in-frame clones alone and lacks a portion of them. The repertoire holds some 240,000 clones, with 16% as singletons. The sequenced sample consisted of naive CD4+ T cells from blood. Source of these receptors: a young man with type 1 diabetes. CDR3s include the opening cysteine and the closing phenylalanine or tryptophan. D genes are given only for firm matches. Clone size, where shown, is once, few, many, or a class for clones that have expanded.

d_call j_call v_call clone_size cdr3_nt cdr3_aa
. TRBJ2-6 TRBV7-9 . TGTGCCAGCAGGCGAAGCTCTGGGGCCAACGTCCTGACTTTC CASRRSSGANVLTF
. TRBJ2-7 TRBV7-9 . TGTGCCAGCAGCTTACAGGACGGAGCGTACGAGCAGTACTTC CASSLQDGAYEQYF
. TRBJ1-2 TRBV7-2 few TGTGCCAGCAGCTTAGGTCCAGGGAACTATGGCTACACCTTC CASSLGPGNYGYTF
. TRBJ2-5 TRBV7-6 . TGTGCCAGCAGCTCAATGACACGGGGATTGCTAGAGACCCAGTACTTC CASSSMTRGLLETQYF
. TRBJ2-4 TRBV7-2 . TGTGCCAGCAGCACAACAGTAGCCAAAAACATTCAGTACTTC CASSTTVAKNIQYF
. TRBJ1-2 TRBV28 . TGTGCCAGCAGCCTGGTATCGAACTATGGCTACACCTTC CASSLVSNYGYTF
TRBD2 TRBJ2-4 TRBV6-5 . TGTGCCAGCAGTACCCTAGCGGGAGGGAACATTCAGTACTTC CASSTLAGGNIQYF
. TRBJ2-7 TRBV7-9 . TGTGCCAGCAACTCCTACTACGAGCAGTACTTC CASNSYYEQYF
. TRBJ2-5 TRBV7-9 . TGTGCCAGCACCGGGGCCAAGCTTACCCAAGAGACCCAGTACTTC CASTGAKLTQETQYF
. TRBJ1-1 TRBV4-2 once TGTGCCAGCAGCCAAGATCCGCAGACCACTGAAGCTTTCTTT CASSQDPQTTEAFF
TRBD2 TRBJ2-1 TRBV7-2 few TGTGCCAGCAGCTTAGTCGCGGGAGGTCGAAATGAGCAGTTCTTC CASSLVAGGRNEQFF
TRBD1 TRBJ1-2 TRBV28 . TGTGCCAGCAGTTTACCCGGACAGGGGTATGGCTACACCTTC CASSLPGQGYGYTF
. TRBJ2-7 TRBV11-2 few TGTGCCAGCAGCCCTCTTATGACTTGGGCAGACTACTACGAGCAGTACTTC CASSPLMTWADYYEQYF
TRBD2 TRBJ2-3 TRBV5-1 . TGCGCCAGCAGCTTGACTAGCGGGAGGTCGGATACGCAGTATTTT CASSLTSGRSDTQYF
. TRBJ2-1 TRBV7-2 few TGTGCCAGCAGCTCCCAGGAAGGGAATGAGCAGTTCTTC CASSSQEGNEQFF
TRBD1 TRBJ2-7 TRBV7-2 . TGTGCCAGCAGCACGCTGGACAGGGCTTCCTACGAGCAGTACTTC CASSTLDRASYEQYF
. TRBJ2-1 TRBV5-4 few TGTGCCACCCATTCCGGAGGAGACAATGAGCAGTTCTTC CATHSGGDNEQFF
. TRBJ2-6 TRBV6-1 few TGTGCCAGCAGTGAGGGGCCGAACTCTGGGGCCAACGTCCTGACTTTC CASSEGPNSGANVLTF
. TRBJ2-3 TRBV21-1 . TGTGCCAGCAGCCGCCTCGAGGCGACTAGCTTATCTAGCACAGATACGCAGTATTTT CASSRLEATSLSSTDTQYF
. TRBJ2-5 TRBV2 few TGTGCCAGCAGTGAAATGGGGGTCCTAGAGACCCAGTACTTC CASSEMGVLETQYF
. TRBJ2-3 TRBV29-1 . TGCAGCGTTGAAGGGGCGGGGAGCACAGATACGCAGTATTTT CSVEGAGSTDTQYF
TRBD1 TRBJ2-7 TRBV5-4 few TGTGCCAGCAGCTTGGGAGGAGACAGGGCCTACGAGCAGTACTTC CASSLGGDRAYEQYF
TRBD2 TRBJ2-3 TRBV9 few TGTGCCAGCAGCCCTAGGACTAGCGGAACCCTCACAGATACGCAGTATTTT CASSPRTSGTLTDTQYF
. TRBJ2-7 TRBV28 . TGTGCCAGCAGTTCCCCCCACCTTTTCTACGAGCAGTACTTC CASSSPHLFYEQYF
. TRBJ2-1 TRBV9 few TGTGCCAGCAGCGGCAGGGAATGGACAAATGAGCAGTTCTTC CASSGREWTNEQFF
TRBD1 TRBJ2-7 TRBV25-1 . TGTGCCAGCAGAAGGACAGGGGGCAACTACGAGCAGTACTTC CASRRTGGNYEQYF
. TRBJ1-5 TRBV7-2 few TGTGCCAGCAGCTTAGTAAGAGGGGGCAATCAGCCCCAGCATTTT CASSLVRGGNQPQHF
TRBD1 TRBJ2-3 TRBV6-1 . TGTGCCAGCAGCGCACCGGGACAGGGTACAGATACGCAGTATTTT CASSAPGQGTDTQYF
TRBD2 TRBJ2-7 TRBV6-6 few TGTGCCAGCAGATCTAGCGGAATTCTCCACGAGCAGTACTTC CASRSSGILHEQYF
TRBD2 TRBJ2-4 TRBV4-1 few TGCGCCAGCAGCCAACCTAGCGGGATGGAAAACATTCAGTACTTC CASSQPSGMENIQYF
. TRBJ1-1 TRBV4-1 . TGCGCCAGCAGCCTTGGGCCCAACACTGAAGCTTTCTTT CASSLGPNTEAFF
. TRBJ2-4 TRBV12-5 . TGTGCTAGTGCCTTGAACGGACGGGGCATTCAGTACTTC CASALNGRGIQYF
TRBD1 TRBJ2-3 TRBV9 few TGTGCCAGCAGCCCCTCCTTCCGGGACAGGGATGCGGCAGATACGCAGTATTTT CASSPSFRDRDAADTQYF
. TRBJ2-3 TRBV29-1 few TGCAGCGTTGTGGAAGTAGCCCGTACGCAGTATTTT CSVVEVARTQYF
. TRBJ1-5 TRBV2 . TGTGCCAGCAGTGATATCGACACCCAGCCCCAGCATTTT CASSDIDTQPQHF
. TRBJ2-5 TRBV5-6 . TGTGCCAGCAGCCCCTCGATCGGGAGAGAGACCCAGTACTTC CASSPSIGRETQYF
. TRBJ2-7 TRBV5-1 few TGCGCCAGCAGCGCGGAGATAGGGAGCGAGCAGTACTTC CASSAEIGSEQYF
. TRBJ2-1 TRBV29-1 . TGCAGCGTCGACGCTGGTCAGGGGTTATCATCCAATGAGCAGTTCTTC CSVDAGQGLSSNEQFF
. TRBJ2-2 TRBV9 few TGTGCCAGCAGCCCGACGGTCGGTACCACCGGGGAGCTGTTTTTT CASSPTVGTTGELFF
. TRBJ2-7 TRBV7-3 . TGTGCCAGCAGCCCGGACCGTGGGTCCTACGAGCAGTACTTC CASSPDRGSYEQYF
. TRBJ1-1 TRBV4-3 . TGCGCCAGCAGCCAAGATCTGACGGGGGACACTGAAGCTTTCTTT CASSQDLTGDTEAFF
. TRBJ1-3 TRBV30 . TGTGCCTGGGGTCAGACCGTGGCTCTGGAAAACACCATATATTTT CAWGQTVALENTIYF
. TRBJ1-1 TRBV30 few TGTGCCTGGAGTGTTCCGGGACCTGAAGCTTTCTTT CAWSVPGPEAFF
. TRBJ1-2 TRBV9 . TGTGCCAGCAGCGAGAGAGGCAGGGCGGACTATGGCTACACCTTC CASSERGRADYGYTF
. TRBJ2-4 TRBV28 . TGTGCCAGCAGTGAAACAGGAGGACCAAACATTCAGTACTTC CASSETGGPNIQYF
. TRBJ2-5 TRBV5-1 . TGCGCCAGCAGCTTGGGTCAGTCAGGGGAGACCCAGTACTTC CASSLGQSGETQYF
. TRBJ2-3 TRBV7-8 . TGTGCCAGCAGCGGTGGTAGGGCGCAGTATTTT CASSGGRAQYF
TRBD2 TRBJ2-3 TRBV4-1 few TGCGCCAGCAGCCAGGCTCCCATAGCGGGAGCGGTAGATACGCAGTATTTT CASSQAPIAGAVDTQYF
TRBD1 TRBJ2-4 TRBV2 . TGTGCCAGCAGTAAACAGGGGGTGAAAAACATTCAGTACTTC CASSKQGVKNIQYF
. TRBJ1-1 TRBV30 few TGTGCCTGGAGTCCCCCGGGACGAGAAGCTTTCTTT CAWSPPGREAFF
TRBD2 TRBJ2-7 TRBV6-5 . TGTGCCAGTGGGGCGAGGGACTATACCTACGAGCAGTACTTC CASGARDYTYEQYF
. TRBJ2-7 TRBV6-6 few TGTGCCAGCAGTCGGGACCATGCCTACGAGCAGTACTTC CASSRDHAYEQYF
TRBD1 TRBJ2-3 TRBV27 . TGTGCCAGCAGTCTCCGGGACAGGGATAGCACAGATACGCAGTATTTT CASSLRDRDSTDTQYF